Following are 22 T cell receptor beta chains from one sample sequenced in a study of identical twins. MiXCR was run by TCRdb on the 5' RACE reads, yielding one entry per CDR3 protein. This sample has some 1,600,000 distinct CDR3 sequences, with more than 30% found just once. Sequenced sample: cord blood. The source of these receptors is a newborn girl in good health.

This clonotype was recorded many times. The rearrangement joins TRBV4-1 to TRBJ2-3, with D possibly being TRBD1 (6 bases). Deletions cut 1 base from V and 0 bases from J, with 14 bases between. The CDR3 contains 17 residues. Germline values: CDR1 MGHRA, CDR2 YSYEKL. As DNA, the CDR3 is TGCGCCAGCAGCCAAGCTAAGACAGGCAAAAGCACAGATACGCAGTATTTT. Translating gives CASSQAKTGKSTDTQYF.

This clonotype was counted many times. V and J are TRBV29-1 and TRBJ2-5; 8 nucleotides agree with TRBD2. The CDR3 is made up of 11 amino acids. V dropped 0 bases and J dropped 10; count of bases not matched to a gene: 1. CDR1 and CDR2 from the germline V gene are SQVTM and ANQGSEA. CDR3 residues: CSVEDRGGQYF. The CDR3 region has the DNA TGCAGCGTTGAAGATCGGGGGGGCCAGTACTTC.

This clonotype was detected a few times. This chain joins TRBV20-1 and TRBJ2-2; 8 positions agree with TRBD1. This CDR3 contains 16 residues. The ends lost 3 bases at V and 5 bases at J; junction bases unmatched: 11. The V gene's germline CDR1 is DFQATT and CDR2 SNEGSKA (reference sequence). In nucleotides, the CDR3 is TGCAGTGCTAGTATAAGCAGGGGGCGTTGGACCGGGGAGCTGTTTTTT. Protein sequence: CSASISRGRWTGELFF.

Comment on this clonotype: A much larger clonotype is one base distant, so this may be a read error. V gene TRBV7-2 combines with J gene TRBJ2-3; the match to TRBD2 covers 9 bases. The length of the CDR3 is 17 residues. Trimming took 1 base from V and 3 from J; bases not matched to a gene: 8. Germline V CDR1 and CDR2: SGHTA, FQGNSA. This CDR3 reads CASSLGLADFGTDTQYF. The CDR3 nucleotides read TGTGCCAGCAGCTTAGGACTAGCGGACTTCGGGACAGATACGCAGTATTTT.

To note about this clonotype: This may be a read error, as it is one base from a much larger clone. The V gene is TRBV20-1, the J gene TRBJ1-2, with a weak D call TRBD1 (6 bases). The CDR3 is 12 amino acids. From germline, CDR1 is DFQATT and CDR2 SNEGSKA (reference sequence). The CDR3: CSARPGVYGHTF. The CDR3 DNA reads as TGCAGTGCGAGGCCAGGGGTCTATGGCCACACCTTC.

The CDR3 coding sequence is TGCCTGGTTCGGGGGGCGAACACTGAAGCTTTCTTT. The encoded protein is CLVRGANTEAFF. The gene calls are TRBV29-1 and TRBJ1-1; perhaps TRBD1 as D (6 bases). The germline V gene has CDR1 SQVTM and CDR2 ANQGSEA. CDR3 length equals 12 residues.

Here the CDR3 reads CSAFRLAGVSEQFF. The CDR3 region has the DNA TGCAGTGCATTCCGGCTAGCGGGAGTAAGCGAGCAGTTCTTC. The rearrangement links TRBV20-1 to TRBJ2-1; 10 bases fit TRBD2. This CDR3 is built from 14 residues. J was trimmed by 10 bases and V by 6 bases; bases with no gene match: 12. Germline CDR1 DFQATT, CDR2 SNEGSKA (reference sequence).

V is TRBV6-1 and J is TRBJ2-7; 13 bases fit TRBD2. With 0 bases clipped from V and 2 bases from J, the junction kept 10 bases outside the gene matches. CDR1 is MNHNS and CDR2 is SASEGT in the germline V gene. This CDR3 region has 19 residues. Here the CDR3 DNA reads TGTGCCAGCAGTGAAGCGCGTTTGGGACTAGCGGGACGAACCTACGAGCAGTACTTC. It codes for CASSEARLGLAGRTYEQYF.

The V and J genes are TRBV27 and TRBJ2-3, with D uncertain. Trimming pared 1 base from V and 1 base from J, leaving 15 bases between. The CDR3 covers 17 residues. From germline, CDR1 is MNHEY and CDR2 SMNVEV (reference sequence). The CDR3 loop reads CASSLFRARIGTDTQYF. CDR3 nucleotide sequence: TGTGCCAGCAGTTTATTCCGAGCTAGGATCGGCACAGATACGCAGTATTTT.

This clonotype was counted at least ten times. This chain's CDR3 is CASSLFPGQPQHF. The CDR3 DNA is TGTGCCAGCAGCTTATTCCCGGGTCAGCCCCAGCATTTT. This chain connects TRBV7-9 to TRBJ1-5, with D uncertain. The germline V gene encodes CDR1 SEHNR and CDR2 FQNEAQ (reference sequence). The CDR3 loop spans 13 amino acids. The ends were cut back, 2 bases at V and 6 bases at J, with 8 bases in the middle.

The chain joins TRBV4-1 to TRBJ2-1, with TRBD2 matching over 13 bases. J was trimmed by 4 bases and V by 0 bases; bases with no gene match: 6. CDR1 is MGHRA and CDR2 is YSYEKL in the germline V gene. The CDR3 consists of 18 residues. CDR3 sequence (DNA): TGCGCCAGCAGCCAAGAGTCCCGGACTAGCGGGGGATACAATGAGCAGTTCTTC. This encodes CASSQESRTSGGYNEQFF.

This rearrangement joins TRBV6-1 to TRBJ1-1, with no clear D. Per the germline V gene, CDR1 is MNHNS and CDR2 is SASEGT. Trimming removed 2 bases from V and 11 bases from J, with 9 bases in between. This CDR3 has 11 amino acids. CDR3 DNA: TGTGCCAGCAGTGAAAGGATTTTGGCTTTCTTT. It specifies CASSERILAFF.

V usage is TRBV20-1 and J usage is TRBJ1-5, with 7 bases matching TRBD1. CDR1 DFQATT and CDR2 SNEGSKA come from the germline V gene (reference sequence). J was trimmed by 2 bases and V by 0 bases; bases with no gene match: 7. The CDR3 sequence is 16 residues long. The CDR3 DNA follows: TGCAGTGCTAGAGATCTTCTCACAGGGGGCAATCAGCCCCAGCATTTT. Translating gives CSARDLLTGGNQPQHF.

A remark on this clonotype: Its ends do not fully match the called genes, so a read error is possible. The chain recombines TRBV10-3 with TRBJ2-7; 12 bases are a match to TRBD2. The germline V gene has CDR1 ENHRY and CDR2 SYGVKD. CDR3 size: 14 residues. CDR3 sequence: CASTSGRYSYELYF. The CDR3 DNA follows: TGTGCCAGCACTAGCGGGAGGTACTCCTACGAGCTGTACTTC.

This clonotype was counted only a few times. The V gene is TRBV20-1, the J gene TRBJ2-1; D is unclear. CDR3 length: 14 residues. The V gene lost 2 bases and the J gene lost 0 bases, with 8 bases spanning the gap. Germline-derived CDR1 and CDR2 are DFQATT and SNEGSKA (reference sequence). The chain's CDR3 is CSARHASSYNEQFF. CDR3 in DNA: TGCAGTGCTAGACACGCTAGCTCCTACAATGAGCAGTTCTTC.

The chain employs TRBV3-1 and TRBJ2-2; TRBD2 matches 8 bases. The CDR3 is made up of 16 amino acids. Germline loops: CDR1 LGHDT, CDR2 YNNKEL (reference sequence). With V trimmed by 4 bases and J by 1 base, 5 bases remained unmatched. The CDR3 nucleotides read TGTGCCAGCAGCCCCCGCGGGGGGCTGAACACCGGGGAGCTGTTTTTT. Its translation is CASSPRGGLNTGELFF.

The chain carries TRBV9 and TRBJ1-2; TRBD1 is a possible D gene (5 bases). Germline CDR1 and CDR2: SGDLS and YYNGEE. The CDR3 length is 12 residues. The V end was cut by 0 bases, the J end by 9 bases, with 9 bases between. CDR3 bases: TGTGCCAGCAGCGTAGCCGGGGGAAGCTACACCTTC. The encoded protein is CASSVAGGSYTF.

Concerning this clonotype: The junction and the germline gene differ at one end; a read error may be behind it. This CDR3 is CASSLGTNYGHTF. Here the CDR3 DNA reads TGCGCCAGCAGCTTGGGGACAAACTATGGCCACACCTTC. The chain is built from TRBV5-1 and TRBJ1-2; possible D gene TRBD1, 5 bases. The CDR3 covers 13 residues. Germline V gene data show CDR1 as SGHRS and CDR2 as YFSETQ. Complete variable domain (other parts from reference TRBV5-1 and TRBJ1-2): KAGVTQTPRYLIKTRGQQVTLSCSPISGHRSVSWYQQTPGQGLQFLFEYFSETQRNKGNFPGRFSGRQFSNSRSEMNVSTLELGDSALYLCASSLGTNYGHTFGSGTRLTVV.

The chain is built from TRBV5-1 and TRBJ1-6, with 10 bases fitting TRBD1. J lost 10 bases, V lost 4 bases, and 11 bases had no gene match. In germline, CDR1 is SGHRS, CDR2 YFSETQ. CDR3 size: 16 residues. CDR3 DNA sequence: TGCGCCAGCAGCCCACCGGGACAGGGGATAGGATCACCCCTCCACTTT. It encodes CASSPPGQGIGSPLHF.

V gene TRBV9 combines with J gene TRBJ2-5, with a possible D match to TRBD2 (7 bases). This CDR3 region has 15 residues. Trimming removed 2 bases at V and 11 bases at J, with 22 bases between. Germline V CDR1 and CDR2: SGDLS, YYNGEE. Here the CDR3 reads CASSVFGGPYNEQYF. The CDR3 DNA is TGTGCCAGCAGCGTTTTCGGGGGGCCCTACAATGAGCAGTACTTC.

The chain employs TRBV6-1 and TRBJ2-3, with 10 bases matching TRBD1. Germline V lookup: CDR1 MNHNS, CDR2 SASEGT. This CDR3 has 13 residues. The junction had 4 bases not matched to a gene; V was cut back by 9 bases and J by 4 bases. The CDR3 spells CASSTGGSDTQYF. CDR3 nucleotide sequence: TGTGCCAGTTCGACAGGGGGCTCAGATACGCAGTATTTT.

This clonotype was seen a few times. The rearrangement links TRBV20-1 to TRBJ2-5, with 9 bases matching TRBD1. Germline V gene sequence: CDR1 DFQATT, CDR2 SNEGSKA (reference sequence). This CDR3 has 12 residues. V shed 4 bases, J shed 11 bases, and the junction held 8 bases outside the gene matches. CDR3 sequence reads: CSANRDRVGQYF. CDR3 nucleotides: TGCAGTGCTAACCGGGACAGGGTCGGGCAGTACTTC.